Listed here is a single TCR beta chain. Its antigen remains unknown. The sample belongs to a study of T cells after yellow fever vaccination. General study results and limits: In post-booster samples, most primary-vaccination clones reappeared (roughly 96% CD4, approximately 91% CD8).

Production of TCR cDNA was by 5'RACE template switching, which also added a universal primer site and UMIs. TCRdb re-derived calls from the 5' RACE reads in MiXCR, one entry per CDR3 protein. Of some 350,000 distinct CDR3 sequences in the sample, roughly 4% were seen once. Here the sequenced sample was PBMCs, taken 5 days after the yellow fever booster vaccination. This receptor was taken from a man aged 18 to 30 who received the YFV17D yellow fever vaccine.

The CDR3 DNA reads TGTGCCAGCAGCTTAGTTTGGCAGTCCCACGAGCAGTACTTC. Protein: CASSLVWQSHEQYF. The J gene is TRBJ2-7, the V gene TRBV7-2, with D hard to call. V was pared by 1 base and J by 5 bases, with 12 bases between. Per germline, CDR1 SGHTA and CDR2 FQGNSA. This CDR3 has 14 residues.